This T cell receptor beta chain was profiled in a study of graft-versus-host responses after intestinal transplantation. About the study: Recipients across the board were started on anti-thymocyte globulin induction, then kept on tacrolimus and steroids for around three years. Study findings and constraints: Detection of GvH clones occurred in recipient marrow, and some had their first appearance in ileum or blood. Circulating GvH clone levels at their peak were associated with HvG declines (early post-transplant).

As to this clone: As yet, its antigen is unknown.

Graft samples were processed, releasing intraepithelial and lamina propria lymphocytes. Libraries were prepared by immunoSEQ multiplex PCR; TCRdb keeps only in-frame clonotypes and omits some of them. The data show several thousand clones, with 80% to 85% seen just once and 10% to 13% held by the top ten. The V end was cut by 0 bases, the J end by 4 bases, with 16 bases between. Germline V gene lookup returns CDR1 LGHNA and CDR2 YNFKEQ. The CDR3 runs to 16 residues. The material sequenced was ileum tissue, taken about 130 days after transplant. The clonotype was recovered from a human patient who received an intestinal transplant, so some T cells may come from the graft donor. The chain links TRBV4-2 to TRBJ2-7; D is perhaps TRBD1 (6 bases). CDR3 loop: CASSQEGAGIGYEQYF. Here the CDR3 DNA reads TGTGCCAGCAGCCAAGAGGGGGCAGGGATCGGTTACGAGCAGTACTTC.